This T cell receptor (beta chain) emerged from a study of T cells in tumors after PD-1 blockade. The CDR3 has 13 amino acids. V was clipped by 4 bases and J by 5 bases, with 11 bases between them. Looked up from germline, CDR1 is SNHLY and CDR2 is FYNNEI. The method was immunoSEQ multiplex PCR; TCRdb's version includes in-frame clones alone and lacks a portion of them. The sample yields 40,000 to 55,000 clones, roughly three quarters seen once. This receptor was identified in a human donor with basal cell carcinoma. The sample consisted of PBMCs, taken before anti-PD-1 treatment. This rearrangement joins TRBV2 to TRBJ1-2; no firm D call. Written as DNA, the CDR3 is TGTGCCAGCAGTGTGGCCGACGTTTATGGCTACACCTTC. It translates to CASSVADVYGYTF.